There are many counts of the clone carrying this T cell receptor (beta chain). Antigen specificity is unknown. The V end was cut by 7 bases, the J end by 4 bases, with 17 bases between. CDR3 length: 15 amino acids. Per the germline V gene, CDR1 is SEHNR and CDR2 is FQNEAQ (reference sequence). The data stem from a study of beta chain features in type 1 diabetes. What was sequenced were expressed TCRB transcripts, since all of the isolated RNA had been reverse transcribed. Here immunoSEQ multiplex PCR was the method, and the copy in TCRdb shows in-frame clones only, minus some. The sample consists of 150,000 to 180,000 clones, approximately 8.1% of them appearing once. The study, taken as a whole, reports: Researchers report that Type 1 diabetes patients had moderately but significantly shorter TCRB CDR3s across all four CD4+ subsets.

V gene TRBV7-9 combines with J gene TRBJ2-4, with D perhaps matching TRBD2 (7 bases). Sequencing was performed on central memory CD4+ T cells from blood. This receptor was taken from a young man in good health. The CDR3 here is CASTVGGAGKNIQYF. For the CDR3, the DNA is TGTGCCAGCACCGTGGGGGGGGCCGGGAAAAACATTCAGTACTTC.